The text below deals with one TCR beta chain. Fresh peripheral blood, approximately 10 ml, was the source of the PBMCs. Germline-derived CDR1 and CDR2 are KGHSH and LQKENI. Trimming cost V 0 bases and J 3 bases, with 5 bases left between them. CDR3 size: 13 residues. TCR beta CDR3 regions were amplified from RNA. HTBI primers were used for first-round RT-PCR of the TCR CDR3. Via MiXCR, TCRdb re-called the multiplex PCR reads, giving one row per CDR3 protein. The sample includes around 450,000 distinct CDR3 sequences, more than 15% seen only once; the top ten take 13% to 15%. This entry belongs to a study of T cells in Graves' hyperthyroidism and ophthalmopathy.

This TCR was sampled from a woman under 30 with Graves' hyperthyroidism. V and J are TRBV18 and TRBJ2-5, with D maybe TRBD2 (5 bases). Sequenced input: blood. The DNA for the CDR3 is TGTGCCAGCTCACCACCGGAGGAAGAGACCCAGTACTTC. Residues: CASSPPEEETQYF.